The 18 T cell receptor beta chains below come from one sample, sequenced in a study of T cells in Graves' hyperthyroidism and ophthalmopathy. TCR beta CDR3 regions were amplified from RNA transcripts. HTBI primers were employed in a first-round RT-PCR of the TCR CDR3. From the multiplex PCR reads, TCRdb called clonotypes with MiXCR, one entry per CDR3 protein. The sample records a few hundred thousand distinct CDR3 sequences, around 42% being singletons. Input material: peripheral blood or thyroid tissue (not recorded which). Receptors were obtained from a woman between 18 and 30 years old with Graves' hyperthyroidism.

This clonotype appeared many times. V and J are TRBV5-6 and TRBJ2-5; TRBD2 agrees at 10 bases. V lost 4 bases, J lost 0 bases, and 6 bases stayed unmatched. CDR1 and CDR2 from the germline V gene are SGHDT and YYEEEE. The CDR3 loop spans 16 amino acids. The DNA of the CDR3 is TGTGCCAGCAGCCAGAGACTAGCGGGTAACCAAGAGACCCAGTACTTC. Translated, it gives CASSQRLAGNQETQYF. Using reference TRBV5-6 and TRBJ2-5 for the parts outside the CDR3, the full variable domain is DAGVTQSPTHLIKTRGQQVTLRCSPKSGHDTVSWYQQALGQGPQFIFQYYEEEERQRGNFPDRFSGHQFPNYSSELNVNALLLGDSALYLCASSQRLAGNQETQYFGPGTRLLVL.

The CDR3 sequence: CSVRTGVFGYGYTF. CDR3 bases: TGCAGCGTTAGGACAGGGGTCTTCGGTTATGGCTACACCTTC. The chain links TRBV29-1 to TRBJ1-2; 9 bases map to TRBD1. The J segment lost 5 bases and the V segment lost 5 bases, leaving 9 bases of the junction unmatched. This CDR3 spans 14 amino acids. Germline assignment: CDR1 SQVTM and CDR2 ANQGSEA. The full variable domain, its missing parts supplied by reference TRBV29-1 and TRBJ1-2, is SAVISQKPSRDICQRGTSLTIQCQVDSQVTMMFWYRQQPGQSLTLIATANQGSEATYESGFVIDKFPISRPNLTFSTLTVSNMSPEDSSIYLCSVRTGVFGYGYTFGSGTRLTVV.

This clonotype has at least ten counts. The chain has TRBV2 and TRBJ1-2, with D possibly matching TRBD1 (6 bases). V was pared by 7 bases and J by 2 bases, with 11 bases between. Germline V gene data show CDR1 as SNHLY and CDR2 as FYNNEI. The CDR3 consists of 13 residues. The CDR3, as DNA: TGTGCCAGCATCAAGGACAGAAACTATGGCTACACCTTC. The encoded protein is CASIKDRNYGYTF.

The chain couples TRBV7-7 to TRBJ2-7; 9 bases are a match to TRBD1. The V gene end was trimmed by 1 base and the J gene end by 4 bases; junction bases not matched to a gene: 8. This CDR3 is 16 amino acids long. Germline CDR1 and CDR2: SSHAT and FNYEAQ (reference sequence). CDR3 nucleotide sequence: TGTGCCAGCAGCTTAGACGTGGGGACAGGGCAGTACGAGCAGTACTTC. This sequence encodes CASSLDVGTGQYEQYF.

There are many counts of this clonotype. The chain joins TRBV19 to TRBJ1-5; no clear D. Germline CDR1 and CDR2: LNHDA and SQIVND (reference sequence). CDR3 length: 17 residues. The V and J ends lost 6 bases and 3 bases respectively, with 21 bases between them. In DNA, the CDR3 is TGTGCCAGTAGAACCATGACGGGGTCGGGTTACAATCAGCCCCAGCATTTT. Its protein product is CASRTMTGSGYNQPQHF.

This clonotype is a singleton in its sample. This chain joins TRBV25-1 and TRBJ2-7, with 8 bases that match TRBD2. The CDR3 runs 18 residues. The V and J ends lost 2 bases and 5 bases, in that order; junction bases with no gene match: 17. In germline, CDR1 is MGHDK, CDR2 SYGVNS. CDR3 amino acids: CASSEKGIAGLLGDEQYF. The DNA of the CDR3 is TGTGCCAGCAGTGAAAAGGGGATAGCGGGATTGCTTGGTGACGAGCAGTACTTC.

This clonotype was seen at least ten times. The chain joins TRBV19 to TRBJ2-5; D remains ambiguous. V was cut by 2 bases and J by 4 bases, with 11 bases left in between. CDR3 length: 14 residues. CDR1 and CDR2 from the germline V gene are LNHDA and SQIVND (reference sequence). The CDR3 DNA reads as TGTGCCAGTAGTATATGTACAGAGCCAGAGACCCAGTACTTC. Its protein is CASSICTEPETQYF.

The rearrangement joins TRBV24-1 to TRBJ2-3, with D possibly TRBD2 on 6 matching bases. CDR1 is KGHDR and CDR2 is SFDVKD in the germline V gene. The CDR3 length is 16 residues. V lost 6 bases and J 2 bases, leaving 17 bases between the germline ends. The CDR3 protein is CATSSVDGSVTDTQYF. As DNA, the CDR3 is TGTGCCACCAGTTCGGTTGACGGGAGTGTCACAGATACGCAGTATTTT.

The sample holds many counts of this clonotype. The chain is built from TRBV15 and TRBJ1-4; D uncertain. Germline-derived CDR1 and CDR2 are LNHNV and YYDKDF (reference sequence). This CDR3 has 16 residues. Trimming took off 1 base at V and 0 bases at J, with 9 bases between the two ends. The CDR3 region is CATSRVPVATNEKLFF. The CDR3 bases are TGTGCCACCAGCAGAGTCCCAGTTGCAACTAATGAAAAACTGTTTTTT.

The chain links TRBV6-1 to TRBJ1-5; 7 bases are a match to TRBD1. Trimming cost V 6 bases and J 9 bases; bases outside gene matches: 11. Germline loops: CDR1 MNHNS, CDR2 SASEGT. CDR3 length equals 14 residues. CDR3 loop: CASSETGPSSPQHF. As DNA, the CDR3 is TGTGCCAGCAGCGAGACAGGGCCGAGTTCGCCCCAGCATTTT.

The rearrangement uses TRBV25-1 and TRBJ2-1; possibly TRBD1 for D (5 bases). The CDR3 covers 16 residues. Trimming left V 1 base short and J 4 bases short, with 14 bases between. The germline V gene encodes CDR1 MGHDK and CDR2 SYGVNS. Written as DNA, the CDR3 is TGTGCCAGCAGTGAATCCCCCAGGGATCCGTACAATGAGCAGTTCTTC. It translates to CASSESPRDPYNEQFF.

This chain connects TRBV29-1 to TRBJ2-5; 7 bases align to TRBD1. This CDR3 contains 13 residues. V gave up 7 bases and J gave up 4 bases; unmatched junction bases: 9. Germline V gene data show CDR1 as SQVTM and CDR2 as ANQGSEA. The CDR3 DNA reads TGCAGCGCACGACAGGGTTGGGGAGAGACCCAGTACTTC. It translates to CSARQGWGETQYF.

This clonotype was seen more than once but under ten times. CDR3 DNA: TGTGCCAGCAGGCGAATGGATCGTGAGCAGTTCTTC. Its translation: CASRRMDREQFF. The chain couples TRBV7-9 to TRBJ2-1, with unresolved D. V lost 6 bases, J lost 9 bases, and 12 bases lay in between. The germline V gene encodes CDR1 SEHNR and CDR2 FQNEAQ (reference sequence). The length of the CDR3 is 12 residues. The full variable domain, in which reference TRBV7-9 and TRBJ2-1 provide the parts outside the CDR3, is DTGVSQNPRHKITKRGQNVTFRCDPISEHNRLYWYRQTLGQGPEFLTYFQNEAQLEKSRLLSDRFSAERPKGSFSTLEIQRTEQGDSAMYLCASRRMDREQFFGPGTRLTVL.

The chain uses TRBV20-1 and TRBJ1-1, with a tentative D call TRBD1 (6 bases). Germline V CDR1 and CDR2: DFQATT, SNEGSKA (reference sequence). The CDR3 is 16 amino acids. Trimming took off 0 bases at V and 0 bases at J, with 14 bases between the two ends. CDR3 DNA: TGCAGTGCTAGAGATTCAGGGGATGGGATGAACACTGAAGCTTTCTTT. Encoded protein: CSARDSGDGMNTEAFF.

CDR3 region: CASSLDGTDTIYF. The DNA for the CDR3 is TGTGCCAGCAGCTTAGACGGCACAGATACCATATATTTT. The chain links TRBV7-9 to TRBJ1-3; D unresolved. With 1 base removed from V and 10 bases from J, the gap between germline ends came to 11 bases. The CDR3 extends over 13 amino acids. CDR1 SEHNR and CDR2 FQNEAQ come from the germline V gene (reference sequence).

This chain links TRBV9 with TRBJ1-1; D is unresolved. The CDR3 totals 15 residues. V was cut by 0 bases and J by 0 bases, with 9 bases left in between. Germline CDR1 SGDLS, CDR2 YYNGEE. CDR3 DNA sequence: TGTGCCAGCAGCGTAGCCGGGGTCCTGAACACTGAAGCTTTCTTT. Amino acid sequence: CASSVAGVLNTEAFF. The complete variable domain, with remaining parts taken from reference TRBV9 and TRBJ1-1, reads DSGVTQTPKHLITATGQRVTLRCSPRSGDLSVYWYQQSLDQGLQFLIQYYNGEERAKGNILERFSAQQFPDLHSELNLSSLELGDSALYFCASSVAGVLNTEAFFGQGTRLTVV.

In this sample, this clonotype turned up many times. V is TRBV12-3 or TRBV12-4 and J is TRBJ2-7; D might be TRBD1 (5 bases). The CDR3 consists of 14 residues. V lost 3 bases, J lost 9 bases, and 18 bases lay in between. The CDR3 spells CASSFLFWGQGQYF. The CDR3 DNA follows: TGTGCCAGCAGTTTCTTGTTCTGGGGCCAGGGGCAGTACTTC.

This clonotype has at least ten counts. This rearrangement joins TRBV5-5 to TRBJ1-2; D is ambiguous. The CDR3 contains 17 residues. Germline V gene data show CDR1 as SGHKS and CDR2 as YYEKEE (reference sequence). Trimming removed 4 bases at V and 0 bases at J, with 19 bases between. CDR3 loop: CASSPPLWTRANYGYTF. The CDR3 DNA sequence: TGTGCCAGCAGCCCCCCCCTATGGACGAGAGCTAACTATGGCTACACCTTC.